The rows below give T cell receptor beta chains drawn from one sample of a study of beta chain features in type 1 diabetes. TCRdb keeps only in-frame clones here, not all; method: immunoSEQ multiplex PCR. The sample has over 350,000 clones; roughly 16% are singletons. Sequencing used naive CD4+ T cells from blood. The receptors were gathered from a young woman in good health. CDR3s include the opening cysteine and the closing phenylalanine or tryptophan. Each record gives: clone size, V gene, J gene, D gene, CDR3 protein, CDR3 DNA. D genes are given only for firm matches. Clone sizes are given selectively: once, few, many, or a class where the clone is expanded.

>-|TRBV29-1|TRBJ2-2|TRBD2
CSVEDPGGGGNTGELFF
TGCAGCGTTGAAGATCCGGGAGGGGGAGGCAACACCGGGGAGCTGTTTTTT
>few|TRBV27|TRBJ2-7|-
CASWGVSYEQYF
TGTGCCAGCTGGGGGGTCTCCTACGAGCAGTACTTC
>-|TRBV4-2|TRBJ2-3|TRBD2
CASSQRGRETDTQYF
TGTGCCAGCAGCCAGAGAGGGAGGGAGACAGATACGCAGTATTTT
>-|TRBV29-1|TRBJ1-2|-
CSASYPGLSAYGYTF
TGCAGCGCCTCTTACCCAGGACTGTCGGCCTATGGCTACACCTTC
>few|TRBV29-1|TRBJ2-3|-
CSAYGSKGTDTQYF
TGCAGCGCCTACGGGTCCAAAGGCACAGATACGCAGTATTTT
>-|TRBV15|TRBJ2-2|-
CATSRDLIGITGELFF
TGTGCCACCAGCAGAGATCTGATTGGCATCACCGGGGAGCTGTTTTTT
>few|TRBV30|TRBJ2-7|TRBD2
CAWRTSGPLGSYEQYF
TGTGCCTGGAGGACTAGCGGGCCTCTTGGCTCCTACGAGCAGTACTTC
>few|TRBV4-1|TRBJ2-1|-
CASSQVMTSFNEQFF
TGCGCCAGCAGCCAAGTAATGACTAGTTTCAATGAGCAGTTCTTC
>-|TRBV7-6|TRBJ2-1|TRBD1
CASSFGQGAYNEQFF
TGTGCCAGCAGCTTCGGACAGGGGGCATACAATGAGCAGTTCTTC
>-|TRBV30|TRBJ2-5|-
CAWSEGGGKETQYF
TGTGCCTGGAGTGAGGGGGGGGGCAAAGAGACCCAGTACTTC
>-|TRBV6-5|TRBJ2-1|-
CASSYAEIYNEQFF
TGTGCCAGCAGTTACGCGGAGATATACAATGAGCAGTTCTTC
>few|TRBV4-1|TRBJ2-3|-
CASSQHRVRERTDTQYF
TGCGCCAGCAGCCAGCACAGGGTACGGGAACGCACAGATACGCAGTATTTT
>-|TRBV27|TRBJ2-2|-
CASRGVGELFF
TGTGCCAGCCGCGGGGTCGGGGAGCTGTTTTTT
>-|TRBV25-1|TRBJ2-1|-
CASSESSFF
TGTGCCAGCAGTGAATCGTCGTTCTTC
>few|TRBV7-2|TRBJ2-1|-
CASSLQEGSYNEQFF
TGTGCCAGCAGCTTACAGGAAGGCTCCTACAATGAGCAGTTCTTC
>once|TRBV30|TRBJ2-1|-
CASSKLAYNEQFF
TGTGCCAGTAGTAAGCTGGCCTACAATGAGCAGTTCTTC
>-|TRBV15|TRBJ2-1|-
CATSRVDNEQFF
TGTGCCACCAGCAGAGTCGACAATGAGCAGTTCTTC
>-|TRBV19|TRBJ2-5|TRBD2
CASSGTIQETQYF
TGTGCCAGTAGTGGGACTATCCAAGAGACCCAGTACTTC
>-|TRBV25-1|TRBJ2-7|-
CASSEVQRQYF
TGTGCCAGCAGTGAAGTTCAGCGGCAGTACTTC
>few|TRBV7-3|TRBJ2-3|-
CASSPTLTRTDTQYF
TGTGCCAGCAGCCCCACCCTGACTCGAACAGATACGCAGTATTTT
>few|TRBV7-9|TRBJ1-5|TRBD1
CASSLSGQGIGNQPQHF
TGTGCCAGCAGCTTATCGGGACAGGGGATAGGCAATCAGCCCCAGCATTTT
>-|TRBV2|TRBJ2-7|-
CASRRPGVGDEQYF
TGTGCCAGCAGACGTCCAGGGGTAGGCGACGAGCAGTACTTC
>-|TRBV5-1|TRBJ2-5|TRBD2
CASSIIAGGRETQYF
TGCGCCAGCAGCATTATAGCGGGAGGGCGAGAGACCCAGTACTTC
>-|TRBV19|TRBJ1-1|-
CASRLGQLNTEAFF
TGTGCCAGTAGACTGGGACAACTGAACACTGAAGCTTTCTTT
>-|TRBV15|TRBJ1-1|TRBD1
CATSRDLDRGEAFF
TGTGCCACCAGCAGAGATCTCGACAGGGGGGAGGCTTTCTTT
>few|TRBV6-5|TRBJ1-2|-
CASMRMGYGYTF
TGTGCCAGCATGCGGATGGGCTATGGCTACACCTTC
>few|TRBV30|TRBJ1-1|-
CAWSRSTEAFF
TGTGCCTGGAGTCGGAGCACTGAAGCTTTCTTT
>-|TRBV25-1|TRBJ1-2|-
CASGKQGTGYTF
TGTGCCAGCGGGAAGCAGGGGACTGGCTACACCTTC
>few|TRBV18|TRBJ2-3|TRBD1
CASSPLRRGSTDTQYF
TGTGCCAGCTCACCACTGCGCAGGGGGTCGACAGATACGCAGTATTTT
>-|TRBV20-1|TRBJ2-5|-
CSARVGSSQYF
TGCAGTGCTAGAGTTGGTTCCAGCCAGTACTTC
>-|TRBV28|TRBJ1-1|TRBD1
CASSPAGGPGTEAFF
TGTGCCAGCAGTCCGGCAGGGGGCCCAGGAACTGAAGCTTTCTTT
>-|TRBV4-1|TRBJ1-2|-
CASSQFPREGYTF
TGCGCCAGCAGCCAGTTCCCTCGGGAGGGCTACACCTTC
>few|TRBV5-1|TRBJ2-1|-
CASSSDYFKGEQFF
TGCGCCAGCAGCTCGGACTACTTCAAGGGTGAGCAGTTCTTC
>-|TRBV28|TRBJ1-5|-
CASSLDYSGNQPQHF
TGTGCCAGCAGTCTCGACTACAGCGGCAATCAGCCCCAGCATTTT
>-|TRBV2|TRBJ2-7|TRBD1
CASRRQGPSYEQYF
TGTGCCAGCAGGAGACAGGGGCCCTCCTACGAGCAGTACTTC
>few|TRBV5-6|TRBJ1-2|TRBD1
CASSRDRDYYGYTF
TGTGCCAGCAGCAGGGACAGGGATTACTATGGCTACACCTTC
>few|TRBV27|TRBJ2-3|TRBD2
CASSQRDSTDTQYF
TGTGCCAGCAGTCAGCGGGATAGCACAGATACGCAGTATTTT
>-|TRBV29-1|TRBJ1-1|TRBD1
CSGTGFITEAFF
TGCAGCGGGACAGGGTTTATCACTGAAGCTTTCTTT
>-|TRBV18|TRBJ2-7|-
CASSPGGSPSYEQYF
TGTGCCAGCTCACCCGGTGGGAGCCCTAGCTACGAGCAGTACTTC
>few|TRBV25-1|TRBJ1-1|-
CASTRDWATEAFF
TGTGCCAGCACCCGAGATTGGGCCACTGAAGCTTTCTTT
>-|TRBV4-2|TRBJ2-1|-
CASSLGQAVNEQFF
TGTGCCAGCAGCCTGGGGCAGGCGGTAAATGAGCAGTTCTTC
>few|TRBV30|TRBJ2-3|-
CAWTQGWSTDTQYF
TGTGCCTGGACGCAGGGGTGGAGCACAGATACGCAGTATTTT
>few|TRBV5-4|TRBJ2-3|TRBD2
CASNPSGISTDTQYF
TGTGCCAGCAACCCTAGCGGAATTAGCACAGATACGCAGTATTTT
>-|TRBV19|TRBJ1-2|TRBD1
CASSISDRAEGYTF
TGTGCCAGTAGTATCTCCGACAGGGCGGAAGGCTACACCTTC
>few|TRBV15|TRBJ2-1|-
CATSRDLGAGVGNEQFF
TGTGCCACCAGCAGAGATCTGGGGGCGGGAGTCGGCAATGAGCAGTTCTTC
>-|TRBV5-1|TRBJ2-1|TRBD2
CASQGLAVNNEQFF
TGCGCCAGCCAAGGACTAGCGGTTAACAATGAGCAGTTCTTC
>-|TRBV5-1|TRBJ2-1|TRBD2
CASSRGTSLYNEQFF
TGCGCCAGCAGCCGCGGGACTAGCCTCTACAATGAGCAGTTCTTC
>-|TRBV4-3|TRBJ2-3|-
CASSHQGRDTQYF
TGCGCCAGCAGCCATCAGGGGCGAGATACGCAGTATTTT